This TCR beta chain was recovered during a study of control samples from healthy donors and cancer patients. Using immunoSEQ multiplex PCR, the repertoire was profiled, and TCRdb retains in-frame clones only, with some absent. The data hold over 150,000 clones, with about 94% observed a single time. The junction had 2 bases not matched to a gene; V was cut back by 4 bases and J by 2 bases. The length of the CDR3 is 15 residues. CDR1 and CDR2 (germline): SNHLY, FYNNEI. Input material: blood. The chain is built from TRBV2 and TRBJ1-2; 12 positions match TRBD1. The sequence was obtained from a man between 40 and 49 years old in good health. Here the CDR3 reads CASSVGTGGNYGYTF. In DNA form, the CDR3 reads TGTGCCAGCAGTGTTGGGACAGGGGGCAACTATGGCTACACCTTC.